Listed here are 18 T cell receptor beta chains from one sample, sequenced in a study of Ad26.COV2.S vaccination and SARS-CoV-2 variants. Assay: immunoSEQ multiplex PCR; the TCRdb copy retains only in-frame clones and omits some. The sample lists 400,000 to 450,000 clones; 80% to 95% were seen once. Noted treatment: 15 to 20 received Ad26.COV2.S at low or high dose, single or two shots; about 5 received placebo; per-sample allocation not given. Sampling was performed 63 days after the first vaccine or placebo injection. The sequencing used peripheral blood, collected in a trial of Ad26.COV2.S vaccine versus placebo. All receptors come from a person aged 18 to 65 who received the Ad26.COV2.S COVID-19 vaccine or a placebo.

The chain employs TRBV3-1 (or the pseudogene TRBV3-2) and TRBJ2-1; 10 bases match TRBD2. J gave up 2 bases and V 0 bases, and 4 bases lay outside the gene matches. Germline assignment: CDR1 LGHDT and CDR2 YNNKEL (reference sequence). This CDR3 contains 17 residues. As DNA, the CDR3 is TGTGCCAGCAGCCAAGAAAGGCTAGCGGGAGCCTACAATGAGCAGTTCTTC. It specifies CASSQERLAGAYNEQFF.

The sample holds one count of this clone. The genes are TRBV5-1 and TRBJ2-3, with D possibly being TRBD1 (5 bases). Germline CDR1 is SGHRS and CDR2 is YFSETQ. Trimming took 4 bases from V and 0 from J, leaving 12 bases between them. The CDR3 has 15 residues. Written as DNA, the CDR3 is TGCGCCAGCAGCACCCAGGGTGCTAGCACAGATACGCAGTATTTT. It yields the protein CASSTQGASTDTQYF.

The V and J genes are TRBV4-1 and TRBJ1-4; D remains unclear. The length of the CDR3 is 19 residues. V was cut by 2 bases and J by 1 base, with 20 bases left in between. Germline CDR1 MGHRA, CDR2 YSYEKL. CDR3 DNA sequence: TGCGCCAGCAGCCAAAATATAGGGCTAGCTGGTATAACTAATGAAAAACTGTTTTTT. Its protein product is CASSQNIGLAGITNEKLFF.

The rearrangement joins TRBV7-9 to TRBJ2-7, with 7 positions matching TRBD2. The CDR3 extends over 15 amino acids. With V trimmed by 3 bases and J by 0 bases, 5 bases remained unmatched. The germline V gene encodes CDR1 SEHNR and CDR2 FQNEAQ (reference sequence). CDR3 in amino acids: CASSFLAESSYEQYF. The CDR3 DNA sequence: TGTGCCAGCAGCTTCCTAGCGGAGAGCTCCTACGAGCAGTACTTC.

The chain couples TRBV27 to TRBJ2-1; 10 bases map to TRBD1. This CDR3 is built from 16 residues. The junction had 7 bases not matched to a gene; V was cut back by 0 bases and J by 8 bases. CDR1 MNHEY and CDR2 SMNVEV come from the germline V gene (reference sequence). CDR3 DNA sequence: TGTGCCAGCAGTTTATCTGGACAGGGGGGAGGCCATGAGCAGTTCTTC. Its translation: CASSLSGQGGGHEQFF.

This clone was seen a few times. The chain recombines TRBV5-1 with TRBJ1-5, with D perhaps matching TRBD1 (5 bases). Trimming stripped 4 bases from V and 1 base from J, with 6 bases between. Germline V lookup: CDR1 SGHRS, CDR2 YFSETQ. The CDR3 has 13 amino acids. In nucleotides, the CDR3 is TGCGCCAGCAGCCGGGACAGCAATCAGCCCCAGCATTTT. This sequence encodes CASSRDSNQPQHF.

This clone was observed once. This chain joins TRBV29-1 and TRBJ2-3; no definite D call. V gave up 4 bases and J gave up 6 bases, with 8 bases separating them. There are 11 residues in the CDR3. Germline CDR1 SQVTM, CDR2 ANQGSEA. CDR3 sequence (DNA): TGCAGCGTTGGAGAAGCTGATACGCAGTATTTT. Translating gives CSVGEADTQYF.

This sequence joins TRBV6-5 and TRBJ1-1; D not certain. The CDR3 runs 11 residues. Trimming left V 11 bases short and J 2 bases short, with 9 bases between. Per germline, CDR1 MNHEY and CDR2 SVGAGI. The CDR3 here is CAGAHNTEAFF. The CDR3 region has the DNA TGTGCCGGCGCCCATAACACTGAAGCTTTCTTT.

The CDR3 DNA reads TGTGCCATCAGTGATACTAAAGCGGCCTTAGGGGATGAGCAGTTCTTC. It codes for CAISDTKAALGDEQFF. V usage is TRBV10-3 and J usage is TRBJ2-1; either TRBD1 or TRBD2 may supply D (5 bases each). V was shortened by 3 bases and J by 8 bases, with 20 bases between the two germline ends. The CDR3 sequence is 16 residues long. Looked up from germline, CDR1 is ENHRY and CDR2 is SYGVKD.

CDR3 bases: TGCGCCAGCAGCCAAGGGCCGGGAGGGGCTGAGACCCAGTACTTC. Translating gives CASSQGPGGAETQYF. The gene calls are TRBV4-1 and TRBJ2-5; 8 nucleotides line up with TRBD2. J was trimmed by 5 bases and V by 1 base; bases with no gene match: 6. Germline V gene lookup returns CDR1 MGHRA and CDR2 YSYEKL. The CDR3 loop spans 15 amino acids.

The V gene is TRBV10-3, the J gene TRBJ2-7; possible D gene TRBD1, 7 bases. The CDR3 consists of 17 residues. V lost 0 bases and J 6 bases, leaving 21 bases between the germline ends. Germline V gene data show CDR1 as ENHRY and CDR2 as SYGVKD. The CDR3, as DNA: TGTGCCATCAGTGAGTCCGGGACAGTGCCCCCCGGGGGCGAGCAGTACTTC. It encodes CAISESGTVPPGGEQYF.

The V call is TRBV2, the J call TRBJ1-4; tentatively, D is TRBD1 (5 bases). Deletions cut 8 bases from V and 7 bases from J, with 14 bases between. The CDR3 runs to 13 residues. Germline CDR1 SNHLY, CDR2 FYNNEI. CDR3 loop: CASHRQGGEKLFF. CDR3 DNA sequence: TGTGCCAGCCACCGGCAGGGAGGTGAAAAACTGTTTTTT.

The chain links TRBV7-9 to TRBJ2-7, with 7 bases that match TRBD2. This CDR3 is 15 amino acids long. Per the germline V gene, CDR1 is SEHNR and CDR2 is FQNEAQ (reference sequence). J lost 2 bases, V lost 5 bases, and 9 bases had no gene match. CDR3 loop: CASSDRDYTTYEQYF. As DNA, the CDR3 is TGTGCCAGCAGCGACCGGGACTACACTACCTACGAGCAGTACTTC.

CDR3 residues: CASSRAGFYGYTF. The CDR3 coding sequence is TGTGCCAGCTCTAGGGCAGGATTTTATGGCTACACCTTC. The chain combines TRBV12-3 or TRBV12-4 with TRBJ1-2; D remains unclear. This CDR3 region has 13 residues. V was cut by 8 bases and J by 5 bases, with 15 bases left in between.

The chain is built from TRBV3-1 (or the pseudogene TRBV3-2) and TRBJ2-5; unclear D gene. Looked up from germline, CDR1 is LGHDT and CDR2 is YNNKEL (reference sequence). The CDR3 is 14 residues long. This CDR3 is CSGDAGQAMETQYF. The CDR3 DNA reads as TGTTCAGGCGACGCCGGGCAGGCAATGGAGACCCAGTACTTC.

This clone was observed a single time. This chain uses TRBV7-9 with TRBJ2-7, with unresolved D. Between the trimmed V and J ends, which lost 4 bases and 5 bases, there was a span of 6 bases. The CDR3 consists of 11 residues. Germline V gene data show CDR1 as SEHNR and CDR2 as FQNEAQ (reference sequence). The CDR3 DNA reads TGTGCCAGCAGCTCACGCAACGAGCAGTACTTC. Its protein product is CASSSRNEQYF.

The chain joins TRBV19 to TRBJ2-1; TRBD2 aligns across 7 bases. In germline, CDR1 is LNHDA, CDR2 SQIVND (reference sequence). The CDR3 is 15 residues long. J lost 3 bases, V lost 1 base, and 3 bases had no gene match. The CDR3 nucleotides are TGTGCCAGTAGTATAGGAGCGGGACGCTACAATGAGCAGTTCTTC. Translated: CASSIGAGRYNEQFF.

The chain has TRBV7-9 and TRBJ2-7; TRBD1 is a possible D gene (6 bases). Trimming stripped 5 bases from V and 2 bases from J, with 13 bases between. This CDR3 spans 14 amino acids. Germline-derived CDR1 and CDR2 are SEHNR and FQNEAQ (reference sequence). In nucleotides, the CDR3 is TGTGCCAGCAGCCCCTCAGGGGATCCCTACGAGCAGTACTTC. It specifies CASSPSGDPYEQYF. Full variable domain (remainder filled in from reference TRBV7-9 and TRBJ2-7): DTGVSQNPRHKITKRGQNVTFRCDPISEHNRLYWYRQTLGQGPEFLTYFQNEAQLEKSRLLSDRFSAERPKGSFSTLEIQRTEQGDSAMYLCASSPSGDPYEQYFGPGTRLTVT.